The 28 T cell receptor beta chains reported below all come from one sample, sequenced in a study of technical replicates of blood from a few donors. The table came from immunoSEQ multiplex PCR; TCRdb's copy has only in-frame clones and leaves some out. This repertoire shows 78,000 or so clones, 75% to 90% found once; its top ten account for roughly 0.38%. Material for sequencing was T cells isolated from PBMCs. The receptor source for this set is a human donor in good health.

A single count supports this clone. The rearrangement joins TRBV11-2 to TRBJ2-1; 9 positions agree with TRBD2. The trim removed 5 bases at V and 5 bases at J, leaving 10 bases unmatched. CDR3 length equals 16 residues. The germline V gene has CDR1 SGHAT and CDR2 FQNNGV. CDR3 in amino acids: CASSLEGTSRNNEQFF. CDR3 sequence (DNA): TGTGCCAGCAGCCTCGAAGGGACTAGCCGTAACAATGAGCAGTTCTTC.

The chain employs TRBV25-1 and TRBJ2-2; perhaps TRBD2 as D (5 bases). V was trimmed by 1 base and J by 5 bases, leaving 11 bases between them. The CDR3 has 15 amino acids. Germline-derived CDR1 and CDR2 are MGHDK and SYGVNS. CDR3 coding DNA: TGTGCCAGCAGTGAATCTAGGACTCCTACCGGGGAGCTGTTTTTT. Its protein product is CASSESRTPTGELFF.

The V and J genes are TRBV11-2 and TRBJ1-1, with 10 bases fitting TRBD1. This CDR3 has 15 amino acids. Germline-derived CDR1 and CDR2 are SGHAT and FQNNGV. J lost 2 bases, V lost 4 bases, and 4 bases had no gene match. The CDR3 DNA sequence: TGTGCCAGCAGCTACGCGACAGGGGGCAACACTGAAGCTTTCTTT. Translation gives CASSYATGGNTEAFF.

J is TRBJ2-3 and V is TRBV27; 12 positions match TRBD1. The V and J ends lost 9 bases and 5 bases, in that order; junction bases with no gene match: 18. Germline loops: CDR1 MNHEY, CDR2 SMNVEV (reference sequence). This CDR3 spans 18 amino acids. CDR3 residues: CASTRPYSGTGGLDTQYF. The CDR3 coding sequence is TGTGCCAGTACCAGACCATACTCCGGGACAGGGGGCCTAGATACGCAGTATTTT.

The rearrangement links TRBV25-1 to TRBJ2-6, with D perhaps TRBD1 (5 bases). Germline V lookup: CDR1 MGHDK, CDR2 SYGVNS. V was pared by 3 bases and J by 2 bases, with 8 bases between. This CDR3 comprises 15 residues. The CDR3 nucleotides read TGTGCCAGCAGTGATGCAGGGACTGGGGCCAACGTCCTGACTTTC. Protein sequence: CASSDAGTGANVLTF.

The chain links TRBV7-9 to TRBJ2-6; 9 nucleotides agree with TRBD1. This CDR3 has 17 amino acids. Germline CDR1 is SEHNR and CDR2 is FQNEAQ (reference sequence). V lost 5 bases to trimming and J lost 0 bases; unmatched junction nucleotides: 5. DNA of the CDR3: TGTGCCAGCAGCCCCGGGACAGGGATCTCTGGGGCCAACGTCCTGACTTTC. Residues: CASSPGTGISGANVLTF.

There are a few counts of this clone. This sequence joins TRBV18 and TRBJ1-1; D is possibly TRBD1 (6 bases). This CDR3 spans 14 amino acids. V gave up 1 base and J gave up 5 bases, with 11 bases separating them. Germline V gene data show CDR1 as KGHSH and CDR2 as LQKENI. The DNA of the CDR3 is TGTGCCAGCTCACCACAGGGAGGGGGAACTGAAGCTTTCTTT. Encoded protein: CASSPQGGGTEAFF.

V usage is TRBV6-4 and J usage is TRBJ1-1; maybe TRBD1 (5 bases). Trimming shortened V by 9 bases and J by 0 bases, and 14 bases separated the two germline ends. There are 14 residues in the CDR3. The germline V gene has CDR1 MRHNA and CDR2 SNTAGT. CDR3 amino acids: CASRDSPMNTEAFF. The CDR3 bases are TGTGCCAGTCGGGACTCCCCTATGAACACTGAAGCTTTCTTT.

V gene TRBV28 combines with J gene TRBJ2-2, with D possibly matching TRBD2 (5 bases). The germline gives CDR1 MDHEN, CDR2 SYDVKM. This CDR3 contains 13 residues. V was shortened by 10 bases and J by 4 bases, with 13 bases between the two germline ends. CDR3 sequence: CAISPGSTGELFF. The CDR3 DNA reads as TGTGCCATCTCCCCGGGGTCCACCGGGGAGCTGTTTTTT.

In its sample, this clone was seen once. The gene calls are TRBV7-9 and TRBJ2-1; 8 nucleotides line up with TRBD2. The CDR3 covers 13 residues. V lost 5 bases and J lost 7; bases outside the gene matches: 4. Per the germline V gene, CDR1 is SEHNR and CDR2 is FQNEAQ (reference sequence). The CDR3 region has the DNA TGTGCCAGCAGCCCGGGGGGGGTAAATGAGCAGTTCTTC. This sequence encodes CASSPGGVNEQFF.

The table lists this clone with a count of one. In DNA form, the CDR3 reads TGTGCCAGCAGCTTAGACGGAGGGGGCATCACAGATACGCAGTATTTT. Translated: CASSLDGGGITDTQYF. The chain joins TRBV13 to TRBJ2-3; the D gene is possibly TRBD1 (7 bases). Germline CDR1 is PRHDT and CDR2 is FYEKMQ (reference sequence). V lost 1 base and J lost 2, with 13 bases in between. This CDR3 is 16 amino acids long.

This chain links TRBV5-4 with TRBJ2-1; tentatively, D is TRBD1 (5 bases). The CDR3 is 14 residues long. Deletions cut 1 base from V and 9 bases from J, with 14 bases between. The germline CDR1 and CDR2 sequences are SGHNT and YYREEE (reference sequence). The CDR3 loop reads CASSLTGPGAEQFF. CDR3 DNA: TGTGCCAGCAGCTTGACCGGGCCTGGGGCTGAGCAGTTCTTC. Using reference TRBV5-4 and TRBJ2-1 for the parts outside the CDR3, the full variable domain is ETGVTQSPTHLIKTRGQQVTLRCSSQSGHNTVSWYQQALGQGPQFIFQYYREEENGRGNFPPRFSGLQFPNYSSELNVNALELDDSALYLCASSLTGPGAEQFFGPGTRLTVL.

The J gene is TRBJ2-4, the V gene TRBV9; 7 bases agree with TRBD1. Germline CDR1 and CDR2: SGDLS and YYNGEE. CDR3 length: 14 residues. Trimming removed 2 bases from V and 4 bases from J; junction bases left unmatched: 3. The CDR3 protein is CASSVGQEKNIQYF. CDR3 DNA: TGTGCCAGCAGCGTTGGACAGGAGAAAAACATTCAGTACTTC.

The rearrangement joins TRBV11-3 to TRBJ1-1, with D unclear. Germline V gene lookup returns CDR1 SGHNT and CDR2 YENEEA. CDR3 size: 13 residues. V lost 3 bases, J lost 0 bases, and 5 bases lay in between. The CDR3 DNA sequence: TGTGCCAGCAGCTTTGACTTGAACACTGAAGCTTTCTTT. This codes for CASSFDLNTEAFF. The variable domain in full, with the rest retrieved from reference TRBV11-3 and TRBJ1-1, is EAGVVQSPRYKIIEKKQPVAFWCNPISGHNTLYWYLQNLGQGPELLIRYENEEAVDDSQLPKDRFSAERLKGVDSTLKIQPAELGDSAVYLCASSFDLNTEAFFGQGTRLTVV.

CDR3 amino acids: CASSPGLYYEQYF. CDR3 nucleotides: TGTGCCAGCAGTCCCGGACTTTACTACGAGCAGTACTTC. This chain joins TRBV27 and TRBJ2-7; D might be TRBD2 (5 bases). The germline CDR1 and CDR2 sequences are MNHEY and SMNVEV (reference sequence). There are 13 residues in the CDR3. The ends were cut back, 5 bases at V and 3 bases at J, with 11 bases in the middle.

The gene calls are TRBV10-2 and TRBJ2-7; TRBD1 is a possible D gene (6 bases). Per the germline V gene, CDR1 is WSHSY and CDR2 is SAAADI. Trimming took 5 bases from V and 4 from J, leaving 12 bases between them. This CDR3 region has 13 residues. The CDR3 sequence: CASSPGVNYEQYF. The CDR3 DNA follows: TGCGCCAGCAGTCCAGGGGTTAATTACGAGCAGTACTTC.

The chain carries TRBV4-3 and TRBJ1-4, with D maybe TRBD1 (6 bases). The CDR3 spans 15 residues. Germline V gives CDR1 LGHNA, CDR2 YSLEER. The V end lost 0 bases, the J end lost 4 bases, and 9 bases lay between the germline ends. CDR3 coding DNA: TGCGCCAGCAGCCAAGACAGGGGAATTAATGAAAAACTGTTTTTT. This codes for CASSQDRGINEKLFF.

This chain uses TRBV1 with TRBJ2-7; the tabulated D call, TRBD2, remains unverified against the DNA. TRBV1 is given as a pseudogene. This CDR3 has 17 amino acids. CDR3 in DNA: TGCACCAGCAGCCGCGGGACTAGCGGGAGGGCCAAAAACGAGCAGTACTTC. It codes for CTSSRGTSGRAKNEQYF.

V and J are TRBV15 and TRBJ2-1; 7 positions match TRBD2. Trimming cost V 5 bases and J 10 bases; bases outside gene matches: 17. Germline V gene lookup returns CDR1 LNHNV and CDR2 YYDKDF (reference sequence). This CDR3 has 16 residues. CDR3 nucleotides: TGTGCCACCAGCCCACGGGAGCGGGGCTCCCAAAGGGAGCAGTTCTTC. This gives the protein CATSPRERGSQREQFF.

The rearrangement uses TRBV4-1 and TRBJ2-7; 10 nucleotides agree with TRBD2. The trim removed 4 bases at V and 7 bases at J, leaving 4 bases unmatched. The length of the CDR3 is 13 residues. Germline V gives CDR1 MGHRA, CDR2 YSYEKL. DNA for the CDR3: TGCGCCAGCAGCCGAGGACTAGCGGAAGAGCAGTACTTC. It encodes CASSRGLAEEQYF.

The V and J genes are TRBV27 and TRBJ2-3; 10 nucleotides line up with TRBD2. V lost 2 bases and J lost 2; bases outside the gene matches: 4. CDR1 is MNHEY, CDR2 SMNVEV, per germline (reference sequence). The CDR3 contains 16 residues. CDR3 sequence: CASSLNSGRVTDTQYF. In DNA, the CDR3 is TGTGCCAGCAGTTTAAACAGCGGGAGGGTCACAGATACGCAGTATTTT.

CDR3 coding DNA: TGTGCCAGCAGCTTGGTTGCGGGACTCACAGATACGCAGTATTTT. Its protein is CASSLVAGLTDTQYF. The chain carries TRBV5-4 and TRBJ2-3; tentatively, D is TRBD2 (6 bases). CDR3 length: 15 amino acids. Germline-derived CDR1 and CDR2 are SGHNT and YYREEE (reference sequence). Deletions cut 0 bases from V and 2 bases from J, with 10 bases between.

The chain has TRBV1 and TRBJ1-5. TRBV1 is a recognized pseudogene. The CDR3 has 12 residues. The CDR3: CTSSHSHQPQHF. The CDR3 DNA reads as TGCACCAGCAGCCATAGCCATCAGCCCCAGCATTTT.

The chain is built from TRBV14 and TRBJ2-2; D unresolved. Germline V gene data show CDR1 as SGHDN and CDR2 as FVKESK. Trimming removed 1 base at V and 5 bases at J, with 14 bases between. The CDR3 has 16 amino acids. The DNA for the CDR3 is TGTGCCAGCAGCCAAGTTGAGGCACTTCAAACCGGGGAGCTGTTTTTT. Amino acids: CASSQVEALQTGELFF.

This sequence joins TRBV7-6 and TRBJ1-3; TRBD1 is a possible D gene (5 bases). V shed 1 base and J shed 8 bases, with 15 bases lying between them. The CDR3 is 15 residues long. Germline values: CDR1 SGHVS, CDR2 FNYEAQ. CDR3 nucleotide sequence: TGTGCCAGCAGCTTAGTAGACGGGGACTTGGACACCATATATTTT. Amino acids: CASSLVDGDLDTIYF.

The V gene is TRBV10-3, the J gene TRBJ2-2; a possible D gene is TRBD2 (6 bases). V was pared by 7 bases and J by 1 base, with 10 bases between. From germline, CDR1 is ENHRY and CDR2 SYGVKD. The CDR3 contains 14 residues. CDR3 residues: CAITGTLNTGELFF. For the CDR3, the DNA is TGTGCCATCACCGGGACTTTGAACACCGGGGAGCTGTTTTTT.

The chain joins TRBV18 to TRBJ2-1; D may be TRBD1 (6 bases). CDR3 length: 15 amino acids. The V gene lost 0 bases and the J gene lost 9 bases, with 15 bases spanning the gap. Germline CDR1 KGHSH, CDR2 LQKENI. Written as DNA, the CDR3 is TGTGCCAGCTCACCACCTGACAGGTTAGAATTTGAGCAGTTCTTC. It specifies CASSPPDRLEFEQFF.

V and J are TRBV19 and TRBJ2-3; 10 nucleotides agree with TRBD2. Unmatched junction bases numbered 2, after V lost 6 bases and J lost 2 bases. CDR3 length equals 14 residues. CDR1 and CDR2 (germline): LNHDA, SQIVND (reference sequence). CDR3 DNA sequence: TGTGCCAGTAGACTAGCGGGATTCACAGATACGCAGTATTTT. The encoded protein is CASRLAGFTDTQYF.